The next 26 T cell receptor beta chains were all read from a single sample in a study of T cells in Graves' hyperthyroidism and ophthalmopathy. Template material for amplifying TCR beta CDR3 regions consisted of RNA transcripts. HTBI primers were the set used in a first-round RT-PCR of the TCR CDR3. One entry per CDR3 protein, called by TCRdb with MiXCR from the multiplex PCR reads. This table holds about 53,000 distinct CDR3 sequences, around half found once. Sequenced sample: blood. The receptors originated from a woman in her twenties or thirties with Graves' ophthalmopathy.

In its sample, this clonotype is medium-sized. The chain is built from TRBV24-1 and TRBJ2-5, with D perhaps being TRBD1 or TRBD2 (5 bases each). CDR1 and CDR2 from the germline V gene are KGHDR and SFDVKD. Trimming pared 9 bases from V and 1 base from J, leaving 11 bases between. The CDR3 has 13 residues. In DNA form, the CDR3 reads TGTGCCACCTCTGGTGGGGGCCAAGAGACCCAGTACTTC. Amino acid sequence: CATSGGGQETQYF.

This chain connects TRBV20-1 to TRBJ2-5; D unclear. The V end lost 1 base, the J end lost 4 bases, and 7 bases lay between the germline ends. Germline-derived CDR1 and CDR2 are DFQATT and SNEGSKA (reference sequence). The CDR3 has 12 residues. In DNA, the CDR3 is TGCAGTGCTAGAGGTGCAAGAGAGACCCAGTACTTC. Its protein product is CSARGARETQYF.

The CDR3: CAWSVGNQHF. In DNA form, the CDR3 reads TGTGCCTGGAGTGTGGGGAACCAGCATTTT. V is TRBV30 and J is TRBJ1-5, with unresolved D. The CDR3 is 10 residues long. In germline, CDR1 is GTSNPN, CDR2 SVGIG (reference sequence). Trimming removed 0 bases at V and 12 bases at J, with 6 bases between. The full variable domain, completed using reference TRBV30 and TRBJ1-5, is SQTIHQWPATLVQPVGSPLSLECTVEGTSNPNLYWYRQAAGRGLQLLFYSVGIGQISSEVPQNLSASRPQDRQFILSSKKLLLSDSGFYLCAWSVGNQHFGDGTRLSIL.

Remarks on this clonotype: This sequence may be a read error, since a much larger clone differs from it by one base. The chain employs TRBV2 and TRBJ1-6; D not resolved. CDR3 length equals 15 residues. Germline values: CDR1 SNHLY, CDR2 FYNNEI. The V and J ends lost 5 bases and 7 bases respectively, with 15 bases between them. For the CDR3, the DNA is TGTGCCAGCAGTTTGTGGGGATTATGGAATTCACCCCTCCACTTT. It yields the protein CASSLWGLWNSPLHF.

In its sample, this clonotype was seen many times. The V and J genes are TRBV11-3 and TRBJ2-5; the D is unclear. Germline loops: CDR1 SGHNT, CDR2 YENEEA. CDR3 length: 14 residues. V was trimmed by 5 bases and J by 2 bases, leaving 12 bases between them. The CDR3 sequence: CASSPGPQQETQYF. CDR3 nucleotide sequence: TGTGCCAGCAGCCCCGGACCGCAACAAGAGACCCAGTACTTC.

The sample holds many counts of this clonotype. The V and J genes are TRBV19 and TRBJ1-5; no firm D call. Trimming left V 3 bases short and J 0 bases short, with 6 bases between. The CDR3 spans 14 residues. The V gene's germline CDR1 is LNHDA and CDR2 SQIVND (reference sequence). CDR3 nucleotide sequence: TGTGCCAGTAGTATGGAAAGTAGCAATCAGCCCCAGCATTTT. The encoded protein is CASSMESSNQPQHF.

This clonotype has a count of ten or more. CDR3 nucleotide sequence: TGTGCCAGCAGCGGCGGACCGACCTACGAGCAGTACTTC. Translation gives CASSGGPTYEQYF. The rearrangement uses TRBV7-2 and TRBJ2-7; no clear D gene. The CDR3 consists of 13 residues. In germline, CDR1 is SGHTA, CDR2 FQGNSA. Trimming left V 5 bases short and J 2 bases short, with 10 bases between.

This clonotype appeared many times. The chain employs TRBV11-2 and TRBJ2-5; no clear D gene. The CDR3 loop spans 13 amino acids. The germline gives CDR1 SGHAT, CDR2 FQNNGV. The V gene lost 5 bases and the J gene lost 5 bases, with 12 bases spanning the gap. CDR3 coding DNA: TGTGCCAGCAGCCCAGGTGGTGAGGAGACCCAGTACTTC. Residues: CASSPGGEETQYF.

The rearrangement joins TRBV29-1 to TRBJ2-7, with D perhaps TRBD1 or TRBD2 (5 bases each). Looked up from germline, CDR1 is SQVTM and CDR2 is ANQGSEA. The CDR3 has 15 residues. V was trimmed by 7 bases and J by 5 bases, leaving 24 bases between them. The CDR3 region is CSAIRPGQGFNEQYF. CDR3 sequence (DNA): TGCAGCGCCATCAGACCGGGGCAGGGCTTTAACGAGCAGTACTTC.

This chain uses TRBV20-1 with TRBJ2-6, with D possibly being TRBD1 or TRBD2 (6 bases each). CDR1 is DFQATT and CDR2 is SNEGSKA in the germline V gene (reference sequence). The CDR3 totals 16 residues. Trimming removed 3 bases at V and 3 bases at J, with 15 bases between. The CDR3 coding sequence is TGCAGTGCTAGTCTACCGGGGGCGCATGGGGCCAACGTCCTGACTTTC. Protein product: CSASLPGAHGANVLTF.

At least ten counts were recorded for this clonotype. The chain uses TRBV5-1 and TRBJ2-5, with 7 bases identical to TRBD1. This CDR3 is 17 amino acids long. Germline V gene data show CDR1 as SGHRS and CDR2 as YFSETQ. V gave up 0 bases and J gave up 7 bases; unmatched junction bases: 15. The CDR3 region has the DNA TGCGCCAGCAGCTTGGCCGGGACAGCCGGTGGTGGTGGGACCCAGTACTTC. Its protein product is CASSLAGTAGGGGTQYF.

Regarding this clonotype: Sequence at one end of the junction differs from germline and may be a read error. The chain employs TRBV3-1 and TRBJ1-3; D is unclear. Germline assignment: CDR1 LGHDT and CDR2 YNNKEL (reference sequence). The CDR3 totals 14 residues. The DNA of the CDR3 is TGTGCCAGCAGCCATCTATCCTCTGGAAACGCCATATATTTT. It translates to CASSHLSSGNAIYF. Drawing the rest from reference TRBV3-1 and TRBJ1-3, the complete variable domain is DTAVSQTPKYLVTQMGNDKSIKCEQNLGHDTMYWYKQDSKKFLKIMFSYNNKELIINETVPNRFSPKSPDKAHLNLHINSLELGDSAVYFCASSHLSSGNAIYFGEGSWLTVV.

This clonotype showed up many times. A read error may be the cause here, since a much bigger clone is one base away. This chain uses TRBV29-1 with TRBJ1-1; D gene uncertain. Germline V gene sequence: CDR1 SQVTM, CDR2 ANQGSEA. V was trimmed by 5 bases and J by 0 bases, leaving 13 bases between them. The CDR3 sequence is 14 residues long. CDR3 bases: TGCAGCGTTTGGCACAGCAACATGAACACTGAAGCTTTCTTT. This gives the protein CSVWHSNMNTEAFF.

This clonotype was detected only a few times. This chain uses TRBV18 with TRBJ1-2; D ambiguous. Trimming shortened V by 6 bases and J by 8 bases, and 16 bases separated the two germline ends. Germline loops: CDR1 KGHSH, CDR2 LQKENI. This CDR3 has 13 residues. CDR3 residues: CASSEGLRMGYTF. CDR3 in DNA: TGTGCCAGCTCTGAAGGGCTTCGAATGGGCTACACCTTC.

The rearrangement uses TRBV10-3 and TRBJ2-1; the match to TRBD2 covers 7 bases. This CDR3 region has 12 residues. Germline CDR1 is ENHRY and CDR2 is SYGVKD. V lost 2 bases and J lost 8; bases outside the gene matches: 0. DNA of the CDR3: TGTGCCATCAGTGAGGCGGGGGATGAGCAGTTCTTC. Protein sequence: CAISEAGDEQFF.

V is TRBV6-1 and J is TRBJ2-1; TRBD2 matches at 11 bases. V was pared by 4 bases and J by 3 bases, with 2 bases of the junction left unmatched. Germline CDR1 MNHNS, CDR2 SASEGT. This CDR3 is 15 amino acids long. CDR3 nucleotides: TGTGCCAGCAGTGTTCTAGCGGGAGGCTACAATGAGCAGTTCTTC. Translated: CASSVLAGGYNEQFF.

The gene calls are TRBV7-2 and TRBJ2-5, with 14 bases fitting TRBD2. The CDR3 is made up of 16 amino acids. V shed 5 bases, J shed 6 bases, and the junction held 8 bases outside the gene matches. Germline CDR1 is SGHTA and CDR2 is FQGNSA. CDR3 amino acids: CASSTGTSGREQTQYF. In nucleotides, the CDR3 is TGTGCCAGCAGCACCGGGACTAGCGGGAGAGAGCAGACCCAGTACTTC.

To note about this clonotype: A much larger clone is a single base away; this may be a read error. J is TRBJ2-1 and V is TRBV7-9; D is perhaps TRBD1 or TRBD2 (5 bases each). The CDR3 loop spans 15 amino acids. Germline loops: CDR1 SEHNR, CDR2 FQNEAQ (reference sequence). CDR3 nucleotide sequence: TGTGCCAGCAGTTTAATCGGGACCTCCTACAATGGGCAGTTCTTC. Protein sequence: CASSLIGTSYNGQFF.

In regard to this clonotype: At one of its ends the junction is not consistent with the germline gene, which may arise from a read error. This chain links TRBV19 with TRBJ2-1; TRBD1 agrees at 7 bases. This CDR3 contains 14 residues. Germline CDR1 and CDR2: LNHDA and SQIVND (reference sequence). CDR3: CASSPHRGSNKQFF. CDR3 nucleotides: TGTGCCAGTAGTCCCCACAGGGGTTCCAATAAGCAGTTCTTC.

This clonotype was observed many times. V is TRBV6-5 and J is TRBJ2-7; 9 nucleotides agree with TRBD2. Germline CDR1 and CDR2: MNHEY and SVGAGI. The V gene end was trimmed by 2 bases and the J gene end by 6 bases; junction bases not matched to a gene: 11. There are 16 residues in the CDR3. The CDR3 DNA reads as TGTGCCAGCAGTTACAGGGGTAGCGGGAGTCTGAGCGAGCAGTACTTC. This codes for CASSYRGSGSLSEQYF.

The chain joins TRBV5-4 to TRBJ2-7; 7 bases map to TRBD1. Germline V CDR1 and CDR2: SGHNT, YYREEE (reference sequence). V lost 4 bases and J lost 5; bases outside the gene matches: 3. CDR3 size: 12 residues. The CDR3 here is CASSETGNEQYF. CDR3 bases: TGTGCCAGCAGCGAGACAGGGAACGAGCAGTACTTC.

The genes are TRBV11-1 and TRBJ2-1, with D perhaps matching TRBD1 or TRBD2 (5 bases each). The germline V gene encodes CDR1 SGHAT and CDR2 FQDESV (reference sequence). The CDR3 is made up of 14 amino acids. The V and J ends lost 3 bases and 4 bases respectively, with 10 bases between them. CDR3 in amino acids: CASSLGRTYNEQFF. In DNA, the CDR3 is TGTGCCAGCAGCTTGGGACGGACTTACAATGAGCAGTTCTTC.

This clonotype is labeled as medium-sized. The gene calls are TRBV24-1 and TRBJ2-3; a possible D gene is TRBD1 (5 bases). V lost 9 bases to trimming and J lost 1 base, with 10 bases between them. Germline V gene data show CDR1 as KGHDR and CDR2 as SFDVKD. The CDR3 sequence is 13 residues long. The CDR3 sequence: CATSKGRTDTQYF. DNA of the CDR3: TGTGCCACCTCTAAGGGGCGCACAGATACGCAGTATTTT.

Ten or more counts support this clonotype. The CDR3 DNA sequence: TGCAGTGCTAGAGTCATCGGGACAGAGAACACTGAAGCTTTCTTT. This translates into CSARVIGTENTEAFF. This rearrangement joins TRBV20-1 to TRBJ1-1, with 7 bases aligning to TRBD1. Germline V gene sequence: CDR1 DFQATT, CDR2 SNEGSKA (reference sequence). After removal of 1 base from V and 1 base from J, the junction contained 6 bases not matched to a gene. The CDR3 covers 15 residues.

This clonotype was observed at least ten times. One end of the junction is discordant with germline, which a read error may explain. J is TRBJ1-4 and V is TRBV5-8, with 11 positions matching TRBD1. CDR1 is SGHTS and CDR2 is YDEGEE in the germline V gene. This CDR3 is 16 amino acids long. The CDR3 nucleotides are TGTGCCAGCAGCTTTCGTATAGGACAGGGGGCCCAAGCGGGCTCCTTT. Residues: CASSFRIGQGAQAGSF.

V is TRBV7-9 and J is TRBJ2-1; 9 positions match TRBD2. V was clipped by 6 bases and J by 5 bases; unmatched bases: 11. There are 16 residues in the CDR3. Germline V lookup: CDR1 SEHNR, CDR2 FQNEAQ (reference sequence). This CDR3 is CASSSPAASGDNEQFF. Written as DNA, the CDR3 is TGTGCCAGCAGTTCCCCGGCGGCTAGCGGGGACAATGAGCAGTTCTTC.